This passage covers 14 T cell receptor beta chains from one sample sequenced in a study of blood T cell repertoires in COVID-19. Clones were sequenced by immunoSEQ multiplex PCR, and TCRdb holds only the in-frame ones, with some missing. The data contain around 100,000 clones, approximately 80% of them singletons. Sequenced: peripheral blood. All receptors come from a man between 65 and 79 years old with active or convalescent COVID-19.

The genes are TRBV2 and TRBJ1-3, with unresolved D. The CDR3 has 14 amino acids. Per germline, CDR1 SNHLY and CDR2 FYNNEI. The V end was cut by 6 bases, the J end by 2 bases, with 11 bases between. This chain's CDR3 is CASSASEAGNTIYF. DNA of the CDR3: TGTGCCAGCAGCGCCTCCGAGGCTGGAAACACCATATATTTT.

The chain combines TRBV11-3 with TRBJ2-7; possible D gene TRBD1, 6 bases. This CDR3 region has 13 residues. Germline V gene data show CDR1 as SGHNT and CDR2 as YENEEA. Trimming stripped 8 bases from V and 1 base from J, with 12 bases between. CDR3 coding DNA: TGTGCCAGCTCTCAAGGGACATCCTACGAGCAGTACTTC. Translated: CASSQGTSYEQYF.

The J gene is TRBJ2-3, the V gene TRBV4-1; 7 bases match TRBD1. V lost 0 bases to trimming and J lost 1 base; unmatched junction nucleotides: 10. This CDR3 comprises 18 residues. Germline V gene data show CDR1 as MGHRA and CDR2 as YSYEKL. The CDR3 sequence is CASSQDPLTGTRTDTQYF. CDR3 DNA sequence: TGCGCCAGCAGCCAAGATCCCTTGACAGGGACCCGCACAGATACGCAGTATTTT.

The chain carries TRBV7-9 and TRBJ1-1, with 10 positions matching TRBD1. CDR3 length: 13 residues. J gave up 11 bases and V 5 bases, and 8 bases lay outside the gene matches. Germline V gene lookup returns CDR1 SEHNR and CDR2 FQNEAQ (reference sequence). For the CDR3, the DNA is TGTGCCAGCAGCCCACCCGGGACAGGGGTCGCTTTCTTT. Translation gives CASSPPGTGVAFF.

The V call is TRBV5-1, the J call TRBJ1-1; D remains ambiguous. The germline gives CDR1 SGHRS, CDR2 YFSETQ. Trimming removed 0 bases at V and 1 base at J, with 7 bases between. The CDR3 length is 14 residues. Here the CDR3 reads CASSLAAGNTEAFF. DNA for the CDR3: TGCGCCAGCAGCTTGGCCGCGGGGAACACTGAAGCTTTCTTT.

The rearrangement uses TRBV7-3 and TRBJ2-3; maybe TRBD2 (6 bases). Germline V gene lookup returns CDR1 SGHTA and CDR2 FQGTGA. V was pared by 4 bases and J by 6 bases, with 20 bases between. The CDR3 loop spans 16 amino acids. The CDR3 DNA reads as TGTGCCAGCAGCTCCTTCCCGGAGGGAGAGTTGGATACGCAGTATTTT. It yields the protein CASSSFPEGELDTQYF.

V usage is TRBV2 and J usage is TRBJ2-2; 8 nucleotides align to TRBD1. With 4 bases clipped from V and 4 bases from J, the junction kept 5 bases outside the gene matches. The germline CDR1 and CDR2 sequences are SNHLY and FYNNEI. This CDR3 contains 15 residues. Here the CDR3 DNA reads TGTGCCAGCAGTGCTAGGGACAGGAGCACCGGGGAGCTGTTTTTT. Protein sequence: CASSARDRSTGELFF. Drawing the rest from reference TRBV2 and TRBJ2-2, the complete variable domain is EPEVTQTPSHQVTQMGQEVILRCVPISNHLYFYWYRQILGQKVEFLVSFYNNEISEKSEIFDDQFSVERPDGSNFTLKIRSTKLEDSAMYFCASSARDRSTGELFFGEGSRLTVL.

V and J are TRBV5-4 and TRBJ2-7, with D possibly being TRBD2 (6 bases). Germline lookup yields CDR1 SGHNT and CDR2 YYREEE (reference sequence). V was clipped by 0 bases and J by 0 bases, with 7 bases between them. CDR3 length equals 14 residues. CDR3 coding DNA: TGTGCCAGCAGCTTGGGCGGGGTCTCCTACGAGCAGTACTTC. It translates to CASSLGGVSYEQYF.

The rearrangement uses TRBV5-1 and TRBJ2-1, with unresolved D. The CDR3 runs to 15 residues. The germline CDR1 and CDR2 sequences are SGHRS and YFSETQ. The V and J ends lost 0 bases and 1 base respectively, with 8 bases between them. In DNA form, the CDR3 reads TGCGCCAGCAGCTTGGGAGATCCTTCCTACAATGAGCAGTTCTTC. Encoded protein: CASSLGDPSYNEQFF.

The chain joins TRBV6-2 or TRBV6-3 to TRBJ2-1, with D tentatively TRBD1 (5 bases). Germline-derived CDR1 and CDR2 are MNHEY and SVGEGT. Trimming stripped 0 bases from V and 1 base from J, with 10 bases between. This CDR3 is built from 16 residues. As DNA, the CDR3 is TGTGCCAGCAGTTACTCGGTGGGGCGTTCCTACAATGAGCAGTTCTTC. Amino acid sequence: CASSYSVGRSYNEQFF.

V gene TRBV18 combines with J gene TRBJ1-1, with a weak D call TRBD1 (6 bases). Trimming removed 2 bases at V and 3 bases at J, with 13 bases between. The CDR3 runs 15 residues. Germline V gives CDR1 KGHSH, CDR2 LQKENI. DNA of the CDR3: TGTGCCAGCTCACCAAACGGGGGGGCGGACACTGAAGCTTTCTTT. It specifies CASSPNGGADTEAFF.

As DNA, the CDR3 is TGTGCCAGCAGTTGGGACAGGGTCGACGAAAAACTGTTTTTT. The encoded protein is CASSWDRVDEKLFF. V and J are TRBV2 and TRBJ1-4; the match to TRBD1 covers 9 bases. Germline V gives CDR1 SNHLY, CDR2 FYNNEI. V shed 5 bases and J 8 bases; nucleotides not matched to a gene: 6. The CDR3 loop spans 14 amino acids.

V usage is TRBV6-5 and J usage is TRBJ1-5; 9 nucleotides match TRBD1. V dropped 6 bases and J dropped 7; count of bases not matched to a gene: 10. Germline CDR1 reads MNHEY; CDR2 reads SVGAGI. The CDR3 runs 15 residues. The CDR3 is CASRKNGQGYQPQHF. The CDR3 region has the DNA TGTGCCAGCAGAAAAAATGGACAGGGGTACCAGCCCCAGCATTTT.

The V and J genes are TRBV11-2 and TRBJ2-1, with a tentative D call TRBD2 (6 bases). With 5 bases removed from V and 0 bases from J, the gap between germline ends came to 14 bases. The CDR3 is made up of 16 amino acids. Germline V lookup: CDR1 SGHAT, CDR2 FQNNGV. The CDR3 region is CASSPGGKSSYNEQFF. As DNA, the CDR3 is TGTGCCAGCAGCCCTGGGGGGAAGAGCTCCTACAATGAGCAGTTCTTC.